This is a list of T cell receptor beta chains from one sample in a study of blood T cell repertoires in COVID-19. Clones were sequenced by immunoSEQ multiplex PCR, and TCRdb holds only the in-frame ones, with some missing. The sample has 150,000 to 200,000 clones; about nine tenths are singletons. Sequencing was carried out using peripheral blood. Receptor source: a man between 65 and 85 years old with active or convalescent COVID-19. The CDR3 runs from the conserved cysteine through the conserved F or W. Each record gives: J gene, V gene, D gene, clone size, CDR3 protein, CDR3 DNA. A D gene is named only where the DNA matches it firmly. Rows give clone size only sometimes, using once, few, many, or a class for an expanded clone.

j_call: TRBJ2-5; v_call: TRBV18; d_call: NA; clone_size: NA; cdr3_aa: CASSPELQETQYF; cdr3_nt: TGTGCCAGCTCACCTGAGCTCCAAGAGACCCAGTACTTC
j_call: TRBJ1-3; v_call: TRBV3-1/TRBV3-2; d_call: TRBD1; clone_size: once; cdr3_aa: CASSQVGTGHTIYF; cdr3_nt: TGTGCCAGCAGCCAAGTTGGGACAGGCCACACCATATATTTT
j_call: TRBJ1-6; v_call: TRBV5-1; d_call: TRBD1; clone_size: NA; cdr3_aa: CASSSRTGGQNSPLHF; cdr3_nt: TGCGCCAGCAGTTCCCGGACAGGGGGTCAAAATTCACCCCTCCACTTT
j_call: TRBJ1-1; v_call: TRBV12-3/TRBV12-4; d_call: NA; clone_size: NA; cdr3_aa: CASRPGQNTEAFF; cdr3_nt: TGTGCCAGCAGGCCGGGACAGAACACTGAAGCTTTCTTT
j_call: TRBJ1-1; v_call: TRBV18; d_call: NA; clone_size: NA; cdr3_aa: CASSPLRGAFTEAFF; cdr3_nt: TGTGCCAGCTCACCACTTCGGGGGGCGTTCACTGAAGCTTTCTTT
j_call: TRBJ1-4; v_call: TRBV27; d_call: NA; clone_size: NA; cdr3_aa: CASRPTGGGEKLFF; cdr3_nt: TGTGCCAGCAGGCCCACGGGGGGTGGTGAAAAACTGTTTTTT
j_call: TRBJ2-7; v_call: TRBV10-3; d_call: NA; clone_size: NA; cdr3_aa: CAISEHSYEQYF; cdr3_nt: TGTGCCATCAGTGAACACTCCTACGAGCAGTACTTC
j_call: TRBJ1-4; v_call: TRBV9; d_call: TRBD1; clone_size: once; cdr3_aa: CASSKTTGRWAELFF; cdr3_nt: TGTGCCAGCAGCAAAACGACAGGGCGTTGGGCAGAACTGTTTTTT
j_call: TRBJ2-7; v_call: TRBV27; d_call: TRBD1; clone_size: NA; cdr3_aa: CASSFSAGGHITYEQYF; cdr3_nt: TGTGCCAGCAGTTTTTCCGCAGGGGGCCATATAACCTACGAGCAGTACTTC
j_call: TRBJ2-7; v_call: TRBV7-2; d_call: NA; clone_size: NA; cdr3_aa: CASSSGGGTYEQYF; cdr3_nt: TGTGCCAGCAGCTCCGGTGGAGGGACCTACGAGCAGTACTTC
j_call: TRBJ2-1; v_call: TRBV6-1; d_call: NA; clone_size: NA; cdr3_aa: CASSEQVLTYNEQFF; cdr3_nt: TGTGCCAGCAGTGAACAGGTCCTAACCTACAATGAGCAGTTCTTC
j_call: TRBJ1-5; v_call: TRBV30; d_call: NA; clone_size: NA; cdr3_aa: CAWSAFGNQPQHF; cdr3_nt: TGTGCCTGGAGTGCGTTTGGCAATCAGCCCCAGCATTTT
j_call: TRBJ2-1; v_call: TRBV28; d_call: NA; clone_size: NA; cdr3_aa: CASSQRDFSSIKTYDYEQFF; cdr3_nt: TGTGCCAGCAGTCAACGGGACTTTTCGTCAATAAAAACCTATGATTATGAGCAGTTCTTC
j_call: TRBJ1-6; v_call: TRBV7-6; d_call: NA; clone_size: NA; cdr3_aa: CASSPQANSPLHF; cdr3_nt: TGTGCCAGCAGCCCTCAGGCTAATTCACCCCTCCACTTT
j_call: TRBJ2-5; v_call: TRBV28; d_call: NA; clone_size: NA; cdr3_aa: CASSSTYGGKETQYF; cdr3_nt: TGTGCCAGCAGCTCAACTTACGGGGGTAAAGAGACCCAGTACTTC
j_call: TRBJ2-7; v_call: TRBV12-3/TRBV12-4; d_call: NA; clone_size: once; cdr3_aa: CASSFQAQQYF; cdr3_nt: TGTGCCAGCAGTTTTCAGGCCCAGCAGTACTTC
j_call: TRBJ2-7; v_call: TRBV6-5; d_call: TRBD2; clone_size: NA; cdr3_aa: CASSSPGLPHEQYF; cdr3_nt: TGTGCCAGCAGTTCCCCGGGACTACCGCATGAGCAGTACTTC
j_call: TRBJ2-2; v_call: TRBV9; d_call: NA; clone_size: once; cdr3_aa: CASREDSRRTGELFF; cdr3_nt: TGTGCCAGCAGAGAGGACAGTAGGCGCACCGGGGAGCTGTTTTTT
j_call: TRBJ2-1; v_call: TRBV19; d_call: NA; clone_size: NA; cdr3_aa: CASLGTSYNEQFF; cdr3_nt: TGTGCCAGCCTTGGAACTAGCTACAATGAGCAGTTCTTC
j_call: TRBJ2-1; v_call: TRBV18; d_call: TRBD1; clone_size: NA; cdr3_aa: CASSPRGRGSYNEQFF; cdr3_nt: TGTGCCAGCTCACCTAGGGGGCGCGGCTCCTACAATGAGCAGTTCTTC
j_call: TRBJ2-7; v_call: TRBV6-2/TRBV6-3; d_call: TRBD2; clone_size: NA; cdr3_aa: CASSYSSGSLNEQYF; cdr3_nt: TGTGCCAGCAGTTACTCTAGCGGGAGTCTCAACGAGCAGTACTTC
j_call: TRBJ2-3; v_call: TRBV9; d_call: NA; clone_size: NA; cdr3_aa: CASSHRVGAADTQYF; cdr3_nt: TGTGCCAGCAGCCACCGTGTGGGGGCGGCAGATACGCAGTATTTT
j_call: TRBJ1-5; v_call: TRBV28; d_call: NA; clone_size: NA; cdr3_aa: CASSQHRAQPQHF; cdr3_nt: TGTGCCAGCAGTCAACACAGGGCGCAGCCCCAGCATTTT
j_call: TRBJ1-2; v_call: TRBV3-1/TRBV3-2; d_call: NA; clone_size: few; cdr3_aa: CASSPGIPNYGYTF; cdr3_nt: TGTGCCAGCAGCCCCGGGATTCCAAACTATGGCTACACCTTC
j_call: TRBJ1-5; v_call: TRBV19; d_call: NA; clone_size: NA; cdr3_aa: CAIKISEQGGNQPQHF; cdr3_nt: TGTGCCATCAAAATTTCGGAACAGGGTGGTAATCAGCCCCAGCATTTT
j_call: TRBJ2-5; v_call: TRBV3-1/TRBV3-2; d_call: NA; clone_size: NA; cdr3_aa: CASSHGTPQETQYF; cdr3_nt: TGTGCCAGCAGCCACGGGACACCCCAAGAGACCCAGTACTTC
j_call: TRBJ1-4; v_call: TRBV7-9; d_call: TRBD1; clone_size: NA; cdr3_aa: CASSPGTGNEKLFF; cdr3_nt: TGTGCCAGCAGCCCCGGGACAGGGAACGAAAAACTGTTTTTT
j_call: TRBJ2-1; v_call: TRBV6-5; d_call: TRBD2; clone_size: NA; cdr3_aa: CASRSGLAGIEQFF; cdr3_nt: TGTGCCAGCAGGTCAGGACTAGCGGGAATTGAGCAGTTCTTC
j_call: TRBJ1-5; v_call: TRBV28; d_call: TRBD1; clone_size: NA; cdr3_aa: CASSRQGGGQPQHF; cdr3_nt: TGTGCCAGCAGTCGACAGGGTGGGGGTCAGCCCCAGCATTTT
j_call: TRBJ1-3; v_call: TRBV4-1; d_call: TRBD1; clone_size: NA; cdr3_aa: CASSQDLGQISGNTIYF; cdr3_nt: TGCGCCAGCAGCCAAGATTTGGGACAGATCTCTGGAAACACCATATATTTT
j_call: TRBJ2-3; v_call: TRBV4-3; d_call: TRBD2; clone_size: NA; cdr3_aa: CASSQGPAGEPSSGTQYF; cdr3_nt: TGCGCCAGCAGCCAAGGGCCCGCGGGGGAACCCTCGTCGGGTACGCAGTATTTT
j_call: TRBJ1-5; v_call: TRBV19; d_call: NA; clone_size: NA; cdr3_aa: CASSISAADQPQHF; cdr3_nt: TGTGCCAGTAGTATATCCGCGGCGGATCAGCCCCAGCATTTT
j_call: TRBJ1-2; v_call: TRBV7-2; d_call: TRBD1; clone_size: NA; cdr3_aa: CASSSTGFHYGYTF; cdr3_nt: TGTGCCAGCAGCTCGACAGGGTTTCACTATGGCTACACCTTC
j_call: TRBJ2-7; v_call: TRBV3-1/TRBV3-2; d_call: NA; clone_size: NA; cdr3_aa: CASSPSSYEQYF; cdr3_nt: TGTGCCAGCAGCCCTAGCTCCTACGAGCAGTACTTC
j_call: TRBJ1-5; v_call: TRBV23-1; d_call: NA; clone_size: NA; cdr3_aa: CASSQSNGQGNQPQHF; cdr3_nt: TGCGCCAGCAGTCAATCCAACGGCCAGGGCAATCAGCCCCAGCATTTT